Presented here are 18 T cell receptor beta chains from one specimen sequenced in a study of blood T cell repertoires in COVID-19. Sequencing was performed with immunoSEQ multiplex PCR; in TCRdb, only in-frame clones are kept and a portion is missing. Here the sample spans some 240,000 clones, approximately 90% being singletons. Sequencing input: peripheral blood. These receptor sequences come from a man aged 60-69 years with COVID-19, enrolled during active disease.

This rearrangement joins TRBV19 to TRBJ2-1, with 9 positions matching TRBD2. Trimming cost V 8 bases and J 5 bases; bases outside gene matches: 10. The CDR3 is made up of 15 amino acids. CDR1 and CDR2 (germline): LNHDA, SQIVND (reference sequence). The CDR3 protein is CASVQAGGINNEQFF. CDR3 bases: TGTGCCAGTGTACAGGCGGGGGGGATTAACAATGAGCAGTTCTTC.

CDR3 nucleotides: TGTGCCAGCAGGACCCGGGCCAGGGGGGTCTATGGCTACACCTTC. It encodes CASRTRARGVYGYTF. The genes are TRBV28 and TRBJ1-2; 7 positions match TRBD1. CDR3 length: 15 residues. Germline V gene sequence: CDR1 MDHEN, CDR2 SYDVKM. The V segment lost 6 bases and the J segment 4 bases; nucleotides outside the gene matches: 11.

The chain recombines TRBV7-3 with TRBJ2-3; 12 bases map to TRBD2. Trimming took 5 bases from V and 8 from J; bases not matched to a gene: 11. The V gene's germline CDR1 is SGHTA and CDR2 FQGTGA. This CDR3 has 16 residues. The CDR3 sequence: CASSGSLAGGRATQYF. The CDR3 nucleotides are TGTGCCAGCAGCGGGTCCCTAGCGGGGGGGCGGGCTACGCAGTATTTT.

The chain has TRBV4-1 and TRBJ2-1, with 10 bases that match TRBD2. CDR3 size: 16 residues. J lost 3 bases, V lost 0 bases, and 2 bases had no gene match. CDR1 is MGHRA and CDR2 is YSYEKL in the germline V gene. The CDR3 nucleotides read TGCGCCAGCAGCCAAGATGCTAGCGGGAGCTACAATGAGCAGTTCTTC. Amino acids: CASSQDASGSYNEQFF.

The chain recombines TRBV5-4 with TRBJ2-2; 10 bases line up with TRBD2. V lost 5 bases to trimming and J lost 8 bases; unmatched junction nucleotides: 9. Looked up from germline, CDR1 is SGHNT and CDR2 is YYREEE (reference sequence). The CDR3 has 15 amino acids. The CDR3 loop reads CASRKGLAELGELFF. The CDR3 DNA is TGTGCCAGCAGAAAAGGACTAGCGGAGCTTGGGGAGCTGTTTTTT.

The CDR3 DNA follows: TGTGCCAGCAGCTCCTGGACAATCATGAACACTGAAGCTTTCTTT. It codes for CASSSWTIMNTEAFF. The gene calls are TRBV11-2 and TRBJ1-1; possible D gene TRBD1, 5 bases. This CDR3 comprises 15 residues. V lost 4 bases and J lost 0, with 12 bases in between. From germline, CDR1 is SGHAT and CDR2 FQNNGV.

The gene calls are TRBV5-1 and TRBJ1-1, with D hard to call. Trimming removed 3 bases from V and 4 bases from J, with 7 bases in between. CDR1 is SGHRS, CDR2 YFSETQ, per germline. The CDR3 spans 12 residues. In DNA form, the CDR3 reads TGCGCCAGCAGCTGGGAGGGCACTGAAGCTTTCTTT. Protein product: CASSWEGTEAFF.

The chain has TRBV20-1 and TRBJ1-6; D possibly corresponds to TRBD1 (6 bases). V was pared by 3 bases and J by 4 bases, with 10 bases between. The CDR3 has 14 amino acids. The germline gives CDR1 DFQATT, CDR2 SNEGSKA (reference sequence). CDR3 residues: CSASQGTYNSPLHF. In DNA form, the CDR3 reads TGCAGTGCTAGTCAGGGGACGTATAATTCACCCCTCCACTTT.

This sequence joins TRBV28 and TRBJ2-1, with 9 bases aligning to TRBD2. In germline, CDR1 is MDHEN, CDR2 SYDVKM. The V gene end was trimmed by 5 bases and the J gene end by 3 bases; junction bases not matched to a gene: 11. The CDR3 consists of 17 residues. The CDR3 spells CASSLPLLREGYNEQFF. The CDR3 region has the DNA TGTGCCAGCAGTCTCCCACTACTGCGGGAGGGCTACAATGAGCAGTTCTTC.

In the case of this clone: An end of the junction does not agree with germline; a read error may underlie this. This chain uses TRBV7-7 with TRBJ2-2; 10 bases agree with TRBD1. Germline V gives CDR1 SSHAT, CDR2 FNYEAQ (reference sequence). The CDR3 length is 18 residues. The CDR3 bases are TGTGCTAGCAGCCCGGGACAGGGGATCAGAATCCCAACCGGGGAGCTGTTTTTT. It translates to CASSPGQGIRIPTGELFF. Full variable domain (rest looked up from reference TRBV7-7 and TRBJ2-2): GAGVSQSPRYKVTKRGQDVTLRCDPISSHATLYWYQQALGQGPEFLTYFNYEAQPDKSGLPSDRFSAERPEGSISTLTIQRTEQRDSAMYRCASSPGQGIRIPTGELFFGEGSRLTVL.

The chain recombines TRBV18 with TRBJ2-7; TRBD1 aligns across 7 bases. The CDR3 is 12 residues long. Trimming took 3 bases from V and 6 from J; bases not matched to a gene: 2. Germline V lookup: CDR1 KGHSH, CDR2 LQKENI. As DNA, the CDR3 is TGTGCCAGCTCACCCCCAGGGGGCGAGCAGTACTTC. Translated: CASSPPGGEQYF.

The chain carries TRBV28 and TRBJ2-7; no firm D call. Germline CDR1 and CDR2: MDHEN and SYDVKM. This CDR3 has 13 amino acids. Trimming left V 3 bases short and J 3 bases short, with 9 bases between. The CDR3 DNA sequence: TGTGCCAGCAGTTTGGGCCCAGTCTACGAGCAGTACTTC. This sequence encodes CASSLGPVYEQYF.

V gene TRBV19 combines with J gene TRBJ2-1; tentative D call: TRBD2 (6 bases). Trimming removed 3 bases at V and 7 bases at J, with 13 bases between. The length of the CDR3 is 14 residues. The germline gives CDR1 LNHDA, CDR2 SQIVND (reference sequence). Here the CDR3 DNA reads TGTGCCAGTAGTATGAGAGGTCGGGGGAATGAGCAGTTCTTC. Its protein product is CASSMRGRGNEQFF.

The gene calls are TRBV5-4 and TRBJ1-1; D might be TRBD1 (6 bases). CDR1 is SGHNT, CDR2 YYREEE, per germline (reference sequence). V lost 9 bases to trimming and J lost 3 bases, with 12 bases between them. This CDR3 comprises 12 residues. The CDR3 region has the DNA TGTGCCACAAACAGGGATCACACTGAAGCTTTCTTT. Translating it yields CATNRDHTEAFF.

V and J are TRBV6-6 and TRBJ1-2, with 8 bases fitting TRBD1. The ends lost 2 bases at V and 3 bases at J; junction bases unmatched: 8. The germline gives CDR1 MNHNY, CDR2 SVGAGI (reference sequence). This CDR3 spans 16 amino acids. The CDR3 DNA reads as TGTGCCAGCAGTTACACGGCAGGGGGCCTGCACTATGGCTACACCTTC. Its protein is CASSYTAGGLHYGYTF.

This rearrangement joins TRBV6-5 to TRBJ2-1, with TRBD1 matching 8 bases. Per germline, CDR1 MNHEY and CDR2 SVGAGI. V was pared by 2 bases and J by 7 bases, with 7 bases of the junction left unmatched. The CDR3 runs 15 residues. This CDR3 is CASSYGQGGLNEQFF. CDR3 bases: TGTGCCAGCAGTTACGGACAGGGAGGTTTGAATGAGCAGTTCTTC.

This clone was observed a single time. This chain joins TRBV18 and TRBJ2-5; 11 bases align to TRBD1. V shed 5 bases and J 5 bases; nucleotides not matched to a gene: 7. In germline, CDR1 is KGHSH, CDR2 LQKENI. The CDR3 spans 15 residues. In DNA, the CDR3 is TGTGCCAGCTCATCTTCCGGGACAGGGGGGGAGACCCAGTACTTC. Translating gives CASSSSGTGGETQYF.

CDR3 bases: TGTGCCAGCAGCTCGGGGACGGGGGAGAAACTGTTTTTT. This translates into CASSSGTGEKLFF. The gene calls are TRBV12-3 or TRBV12-4 and TRBJ1-4; perhaps TRBD1 as D (5 bases). The CDR3 extends over 13 amino acids. The V end lost 6 bases, the J end lost 11 bases, and 16 bases lay between the germline ends.